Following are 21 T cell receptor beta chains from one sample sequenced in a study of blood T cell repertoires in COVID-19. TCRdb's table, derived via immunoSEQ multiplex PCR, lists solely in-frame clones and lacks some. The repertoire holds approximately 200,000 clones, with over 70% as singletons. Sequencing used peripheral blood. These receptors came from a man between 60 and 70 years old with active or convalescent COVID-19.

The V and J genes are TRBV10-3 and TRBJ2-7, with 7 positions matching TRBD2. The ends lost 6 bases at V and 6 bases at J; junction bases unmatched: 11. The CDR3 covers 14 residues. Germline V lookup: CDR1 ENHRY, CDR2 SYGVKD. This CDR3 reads CAIRRGSGLSEQYF. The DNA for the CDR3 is TGTGCCATCAGGCGAGGTAGCGGGCTCAGCGAGCAGTACTTC.

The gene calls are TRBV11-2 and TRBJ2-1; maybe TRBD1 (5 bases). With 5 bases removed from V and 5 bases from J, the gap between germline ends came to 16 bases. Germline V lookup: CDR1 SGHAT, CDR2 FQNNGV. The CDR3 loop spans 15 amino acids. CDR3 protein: CASSLWSGSNNEQFF. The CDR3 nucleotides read TGTGCCAGCAGCCTTTGGTCAGGGTCTAACAATGAGCAGTTCTTC.

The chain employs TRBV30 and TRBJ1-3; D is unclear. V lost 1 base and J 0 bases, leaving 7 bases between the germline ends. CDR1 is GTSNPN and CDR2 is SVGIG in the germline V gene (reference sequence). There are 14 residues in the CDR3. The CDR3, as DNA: TGTGCCTGGAGTGCCACCTACTCTGGAAACACCATATATTTT. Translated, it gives CAWSATYSGNTIYF.

The CDR3 nucleotides read TGTGCCAGCAGCTTAGCCCGGGAAGATCTCGATGGCTACACCTTC. Its translation: CASSLAREDLDGYTF. The rearrangement links TRBV7-9 to TRBJ1-2; no definite D call. V was clipped by 0 bases and J by 6 bases, with 14 bases between them. CDR1 and CDR2 from the germline V gene are SEHNR and FQNEAQ (reference sequence). The CDR3 contains 15 residues.

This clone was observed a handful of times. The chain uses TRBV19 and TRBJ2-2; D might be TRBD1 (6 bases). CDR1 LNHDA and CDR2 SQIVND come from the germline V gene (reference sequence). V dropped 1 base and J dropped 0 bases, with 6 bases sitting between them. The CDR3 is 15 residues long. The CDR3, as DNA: TGTGCCAGTAGTATAGGGACAGCGAACACCGGGGAGCTGTTTTTT. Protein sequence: CASSIGTANTGELFF. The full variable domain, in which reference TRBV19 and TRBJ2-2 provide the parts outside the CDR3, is DGGITQSPKYLFRKEGQNVTLSCEQNLNHDAMYWYRQDPGQGLRLIYYSQIVNDFQKGDIAEGYSVSREKKESFPLTVTSAQKNPTAFYLCASSIGTANTGELFFGEGSRLTVL.

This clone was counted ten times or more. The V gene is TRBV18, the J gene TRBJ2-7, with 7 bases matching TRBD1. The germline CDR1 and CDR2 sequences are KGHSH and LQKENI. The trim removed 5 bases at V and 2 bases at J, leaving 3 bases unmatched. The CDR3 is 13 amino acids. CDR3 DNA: TGTGCCAGCTCAAACAGGGGCGCCTACGAGCAGTACTTC. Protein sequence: CASSNRGAYEQYF.

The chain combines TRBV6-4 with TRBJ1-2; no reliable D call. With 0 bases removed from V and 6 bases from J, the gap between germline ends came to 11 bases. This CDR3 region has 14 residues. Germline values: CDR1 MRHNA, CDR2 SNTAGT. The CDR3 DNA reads TGTGCCAGCAGTGACTCTGTAACAGCCCATGGCTACACCTTC. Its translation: CASSDSVTAHGYTF.

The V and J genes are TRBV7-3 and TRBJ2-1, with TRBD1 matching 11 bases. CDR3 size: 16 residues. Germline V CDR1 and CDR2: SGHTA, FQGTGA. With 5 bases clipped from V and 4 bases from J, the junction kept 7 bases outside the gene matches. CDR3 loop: CASSPSGTGGYNEQFF. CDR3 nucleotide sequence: TGTGCCAGCAGCCCCAGCGGGACAGGGGGGTACAATGAGCAGTTCTTC.

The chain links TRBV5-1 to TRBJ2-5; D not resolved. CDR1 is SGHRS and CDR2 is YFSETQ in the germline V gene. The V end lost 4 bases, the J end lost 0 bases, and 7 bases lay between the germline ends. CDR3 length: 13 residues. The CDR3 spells CASSLSYQETQYF. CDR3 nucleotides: TGCGCCAGCAGCCTTTCGTACCAAGAGACCCAGTACTTC.

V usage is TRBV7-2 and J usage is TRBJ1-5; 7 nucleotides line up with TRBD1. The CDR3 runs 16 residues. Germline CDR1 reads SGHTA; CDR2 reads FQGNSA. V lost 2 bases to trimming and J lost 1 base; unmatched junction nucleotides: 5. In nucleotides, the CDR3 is TGTGCCAGCAGCTTACAAACGGGACAGAGCAATCAGCCCCAGCATTTT. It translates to CASSLQTGQSNQPQHF.

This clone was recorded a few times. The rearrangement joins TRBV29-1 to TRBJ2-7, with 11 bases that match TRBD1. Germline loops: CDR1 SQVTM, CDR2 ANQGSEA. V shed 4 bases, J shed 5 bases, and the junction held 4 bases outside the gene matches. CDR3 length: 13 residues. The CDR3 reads CSVARTGGNEQYF. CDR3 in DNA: TGCAGCGTTGCCCGGACAGGGGGCAACGAGCAGTACTTC.

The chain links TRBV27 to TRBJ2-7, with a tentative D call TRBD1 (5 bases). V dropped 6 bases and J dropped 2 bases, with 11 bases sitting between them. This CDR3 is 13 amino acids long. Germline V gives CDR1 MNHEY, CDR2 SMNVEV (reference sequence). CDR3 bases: TGTGCCAGCAGCAGGGTAGGCCCCTACGAGCAGTACTTC. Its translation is CASSRVGPYEQYF.

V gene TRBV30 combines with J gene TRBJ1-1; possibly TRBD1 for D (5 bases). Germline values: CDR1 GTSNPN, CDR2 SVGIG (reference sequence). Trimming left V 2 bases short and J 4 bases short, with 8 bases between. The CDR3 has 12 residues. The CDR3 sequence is CAWSRGSTEAFF. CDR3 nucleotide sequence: TGTGCCTGGAGTCGGGGGAGCACTGAAGCTTTCTTT.

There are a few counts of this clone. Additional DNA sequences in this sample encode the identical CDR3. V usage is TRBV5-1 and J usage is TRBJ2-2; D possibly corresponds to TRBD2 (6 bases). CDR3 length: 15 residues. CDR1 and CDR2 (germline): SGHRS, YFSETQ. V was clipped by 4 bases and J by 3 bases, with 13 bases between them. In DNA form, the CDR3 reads TGCGCCAGCAGCCCCCGGGGCGGGGACACCGGGGAGCTGTTTTTT. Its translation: CASSPRGGDTGELFF.

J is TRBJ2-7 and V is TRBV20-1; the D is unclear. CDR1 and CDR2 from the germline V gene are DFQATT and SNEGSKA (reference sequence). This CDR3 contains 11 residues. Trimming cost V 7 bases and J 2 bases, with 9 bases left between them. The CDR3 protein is CSGRATYEQYF. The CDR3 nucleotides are TGCAGTGGACGAGCGACCTACGAGCAGTACTTC.

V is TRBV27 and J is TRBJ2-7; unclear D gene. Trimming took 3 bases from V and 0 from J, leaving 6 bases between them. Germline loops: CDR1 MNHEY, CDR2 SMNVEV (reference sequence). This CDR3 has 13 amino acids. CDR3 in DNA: TGTGCCAGCAGTTTGAGAGTCTCCTACGAGCAGTACTTC. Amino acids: CASSLRVSYEQYF.

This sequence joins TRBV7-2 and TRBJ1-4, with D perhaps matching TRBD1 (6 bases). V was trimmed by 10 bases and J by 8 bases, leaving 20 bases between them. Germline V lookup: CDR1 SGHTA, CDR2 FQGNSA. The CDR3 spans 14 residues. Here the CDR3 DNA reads TGTGCCACCGGGGCGACAGGCCCTATGGAAAAACTGTTTTTT. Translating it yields CATGATGPMEKLFF.

The CDR3 here is CASSQNTGELFF. CDR3 DNA: TGCGCCAGCAGCCAGAACACCGGGGAGCTGTTTTTT. J is TRBJ2-2 and V is TRBV5-1, with D unresolved. V lost 4 bases and J 1 base, leaving 2 bases between the germline ends. The CDR3 spans 12 residues. Germline V lookup: CDR1 SGHRS, CDR2 YFSETQ.

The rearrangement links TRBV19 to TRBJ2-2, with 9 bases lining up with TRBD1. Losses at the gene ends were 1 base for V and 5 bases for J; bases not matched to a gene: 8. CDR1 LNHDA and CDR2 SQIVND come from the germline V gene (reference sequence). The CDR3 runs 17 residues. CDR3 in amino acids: CASSIGSGTGITGELFF. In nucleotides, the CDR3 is TGTGCCAGTAGTATAGGGTCCGGGACAGGGATAACCGGGGAGCTGTTTTTT. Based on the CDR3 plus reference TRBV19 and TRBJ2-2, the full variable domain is DGGITQSPKYLFRKEGQNVTLSCEQNLNHDAMYWYRQDPGQGLRLIYYSQIVNDFQKGDIAEGYSVSREKKESFPLTVTSAQKNPTAFYLCASSIGSGTGITGELFFGEGSRLTVL.

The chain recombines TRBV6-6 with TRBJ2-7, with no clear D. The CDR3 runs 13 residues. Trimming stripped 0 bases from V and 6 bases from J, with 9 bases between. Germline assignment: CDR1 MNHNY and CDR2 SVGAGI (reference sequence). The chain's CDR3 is CASSYSSRSEQYF. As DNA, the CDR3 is TGTGCCAGCAGTTACTCCTCCAGGTCCGAGCAGTACTTC.

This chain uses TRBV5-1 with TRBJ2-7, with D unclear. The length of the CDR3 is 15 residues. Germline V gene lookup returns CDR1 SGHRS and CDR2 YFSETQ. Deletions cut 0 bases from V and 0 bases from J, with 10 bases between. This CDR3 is CASSLGAAISYEQYF. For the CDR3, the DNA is TGCGCCAGCAGCTTGGGGGCTGCTATCTCCTACGAGCAGTACTTC.